A selection of T cell receptor beta chains follows, all from one sample in a study of blood T cell repertoires in COVID-19. The data were produced by immunoSEQ multiplex PCR, yet TCRdb's version contains in-frame clones alone and is incomplete. The sample has some 70,000 clones; around 87% are singletons. The material sequenced was peripheral blood. The receptor source for this set is a man aged 45-60 years with active COVID-19. CDR3s include the opening cysteine and the closing phenylalanine or tryptophan. D genes are given only for firm matches. Part of the rows lack a size; the others show once, few, many or a class for expanded clones.

>TRBV7-9|TRBJ1-3|.|14|.
CASSLGGRRNTIYF
TGTGCCAGCAGCTTAGGTGGGCGTAGAAACACCATATATTTT
>TRBV10-1|TRBJ2-1|.|13|TRBD1
CASNRGVYNEQFF
TGCGCCAGCAACAGGGGAGTCTACAATGAGCAGTTCTTC
>TRBV2|TRBJ2-3|once|15|.
CASSDQGLGTDTQYF
TGTGCCAGCAGTGATCAGGGGCTCGGGACAGATACGCAGTATTTT
>TRBV28|TRBJ2-2|.|12|TRBD1
CAGQVDTGELFF
TGTGCCGGACAGGTGGACACCGGGGAGCTGTTTTTT
>TRBV5-5|TRBJ2-7|.|13|.
CASSLALSYEQYF
TGTGCCAGCAGCTTGGCTCTCTCCTACGAGCAGTACTTC
>TRBV14|TRBJ2-1|few|14|.
CASNRDGGYNEQFF
TGTGCCAGCAACCGGGACGGGGGCTACAATGAGCAGTTCTTC
>TRBV5-4|TRBJ2-3|.|14|.
CASSLRGTTDTQYF
TGTGCCAGCAGCTTGCGGGGTACGACAGATACGCAGTATTTT
>TRBV6-4|TRBJ1-5|.|13|.
CASSDSTGGPQHF
TGTGCCAGCAGTGACTCGACAGGAGGACCCCAGCATTTT
>TRBV3-1/TRBV3-2|TRBJ2-5|.|17|.
CASSQEGRADSRETQYF
TGTGCCAGCAGCCAAGAGGGCCGGGCGGACAGCAGGGAGACCCAGTACTTC
>TRBV7-9|TRBJ2-7|few|16|.
CASSKGVMPGGYEQYF
TGTGCCAGCAGCAAAGGAGTGATGCCCGGGGGTTACGAGCAGTACTTC
>TRBV4-2|TRBJ1-4|.|17|.
CASTPEPQSATNEKLFF
TGTGCCAGCACCCCAGAACCTCAAAGCGCAACTAATGAAAAACTGTTTTTT
>TRBV29-1|TRBJ1-1|.|13|.
CSVAISSVTEAFF
TGCAGCGTTGCCATCTCGAGTGTCACTGAAGCTTTCTTT